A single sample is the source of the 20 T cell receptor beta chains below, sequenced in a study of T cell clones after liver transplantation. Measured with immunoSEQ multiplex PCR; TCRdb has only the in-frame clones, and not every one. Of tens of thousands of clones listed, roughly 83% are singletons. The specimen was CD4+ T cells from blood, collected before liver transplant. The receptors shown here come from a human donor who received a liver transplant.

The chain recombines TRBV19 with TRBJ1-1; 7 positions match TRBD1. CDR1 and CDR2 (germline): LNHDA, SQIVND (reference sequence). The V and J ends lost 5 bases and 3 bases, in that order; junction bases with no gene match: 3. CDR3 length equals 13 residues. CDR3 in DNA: TGTGCCAGTAGTTTCGACAGGGACACTGAAGCTTTCTTT. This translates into CASSFDRDTEAFF.

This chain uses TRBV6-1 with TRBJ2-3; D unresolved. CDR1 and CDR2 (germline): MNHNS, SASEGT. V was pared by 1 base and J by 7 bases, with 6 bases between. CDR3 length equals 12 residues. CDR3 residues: CASSEGANTQYF. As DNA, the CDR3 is TGTGCCAGCAGTGAAGGTGCGAATACGCAGTATTTT.

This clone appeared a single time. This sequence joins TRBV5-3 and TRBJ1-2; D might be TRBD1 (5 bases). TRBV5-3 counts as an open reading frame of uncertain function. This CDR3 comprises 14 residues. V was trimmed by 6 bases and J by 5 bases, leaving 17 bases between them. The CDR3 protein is CARIQRADRYGYTF. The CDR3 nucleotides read TGTGCCAGAATCCAAAGAGCAGACAGATATGGCTACACCTTC.

CDR3 coding DNA: TGTGCCAGCAGCCCAAGTGCCTTGAACACTGAAGCTTTCTTT. It encodes CASSPSALNTEAFF. The J gene is TRBJ1-1, the V gene TRBV4-2; D gene unclear. The CDR3 sequence is 14 residues long. CDR1 is LGHNA and CDR2 is YNFKEQ in the germline V gene. Trimming shortened V by 4 bases and J by 0 bases, and 9 bases separated the two germline ends.

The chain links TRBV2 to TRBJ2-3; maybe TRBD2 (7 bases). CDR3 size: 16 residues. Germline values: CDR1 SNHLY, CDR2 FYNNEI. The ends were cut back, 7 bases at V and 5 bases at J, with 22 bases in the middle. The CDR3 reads CASTVSGGGRIDTQYF. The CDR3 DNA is TGTGCCAGCACGGTCAGTGGGGGGGGCCGGATAGATACGCAGTATTTT.

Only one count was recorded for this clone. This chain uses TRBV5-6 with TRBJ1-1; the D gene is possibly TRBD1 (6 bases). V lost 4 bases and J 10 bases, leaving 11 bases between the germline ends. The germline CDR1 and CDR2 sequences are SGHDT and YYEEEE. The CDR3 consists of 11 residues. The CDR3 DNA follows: TGTGCCAGCAGCCGGGGACACCGAGCTTTCTTT. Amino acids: CASSRGHRAFF.

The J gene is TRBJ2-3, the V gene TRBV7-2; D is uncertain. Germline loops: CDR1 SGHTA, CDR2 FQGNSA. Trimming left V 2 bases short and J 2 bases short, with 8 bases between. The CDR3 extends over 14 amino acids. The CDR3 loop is CASSLRQVTDTQYF. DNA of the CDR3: TGTGCCAGCAGCTTAAGGCAGGTCACAGATACGCAGTATTTT.

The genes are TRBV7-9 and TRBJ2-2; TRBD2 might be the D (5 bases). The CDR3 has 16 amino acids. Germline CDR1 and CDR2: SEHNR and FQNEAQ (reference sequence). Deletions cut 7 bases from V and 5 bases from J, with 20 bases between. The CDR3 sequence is CASTPGIRTQTGELFF. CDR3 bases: TGTGCCAGCACCCCCGGAATCCGGACTCAAACCGGGGAGCTGTTTTTT. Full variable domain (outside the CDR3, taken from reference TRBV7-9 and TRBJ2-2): DTGVSQNPRHKITKRGQNVTFRCDPISEHNRLYWYRQTLGQGPEFLTYFQNEAQLEKSRLLSDRFSAERPKGSFSTLEIQRTEQGDSAMYLCASTPGIRTQTGELFFGEGSRLTVL.

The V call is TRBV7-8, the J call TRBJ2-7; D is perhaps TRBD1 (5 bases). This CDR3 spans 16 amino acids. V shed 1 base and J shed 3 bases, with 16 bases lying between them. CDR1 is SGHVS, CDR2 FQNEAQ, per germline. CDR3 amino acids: CASSLGGRDGFYEQYF. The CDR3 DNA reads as TGTGCCAGCAGCTTAGGAGGCAGGGATGGGTTCTACGAGCAGTACTTC.

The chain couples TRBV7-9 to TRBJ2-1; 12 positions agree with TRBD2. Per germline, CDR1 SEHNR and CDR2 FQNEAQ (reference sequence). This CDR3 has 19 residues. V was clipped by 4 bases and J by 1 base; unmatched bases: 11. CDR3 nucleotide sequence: TGTGCCAGCAGCTCCCCCTTGGGACTAGCGGGCCTATCCTACAATGAGCAGTTCTTC. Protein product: CASSSPLGLAGLSYNEQFF.

The CDR3 DNA reads TGTGCCAGTAGTATGCCCAGGGAGTTTCACGGCTACACCTTC. Translation gives CASSMPREFHGYTF. The chain carries TRBV19 and TRBJ1-2; possible D gene TRBD1, 5 bases. This CDR3 region has 14 residues. Trimming shortened V by 3 bases and J by 8 bases, and 16 bases separated the two germline ends. Germline V gives CDR1 LNHDA, CDR2 SQIVND (reference sequence).

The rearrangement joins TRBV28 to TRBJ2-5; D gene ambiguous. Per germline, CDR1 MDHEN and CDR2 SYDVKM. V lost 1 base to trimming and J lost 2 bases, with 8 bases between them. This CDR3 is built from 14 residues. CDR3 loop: CASSLSEPQETQYF. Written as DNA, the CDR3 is TGTGCCAGCAGTTTATCCGAGCCGCAAGAGACCCAGTACTTC.

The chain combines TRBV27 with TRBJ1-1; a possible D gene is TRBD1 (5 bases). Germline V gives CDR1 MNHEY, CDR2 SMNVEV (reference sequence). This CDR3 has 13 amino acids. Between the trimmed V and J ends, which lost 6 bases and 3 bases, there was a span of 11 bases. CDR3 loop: CASSGGTDTEAFF. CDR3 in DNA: TGTGCCAGCAGCGGGGGAACGGACACTGAAGCTTTCTTT.

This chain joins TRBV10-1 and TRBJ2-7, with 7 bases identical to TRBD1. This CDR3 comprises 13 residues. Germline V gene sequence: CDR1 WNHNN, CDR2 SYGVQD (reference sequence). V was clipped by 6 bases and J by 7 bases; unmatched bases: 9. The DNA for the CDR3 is TGCGCCAGCAGGAAGACAGGGTTAGGAGAGCAGTACTTC. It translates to CASRKTGLGEQYF.

CDR3 region: CASSQTDRGLNQPQHF. The CDR3 DNA reads as TGTGCCAGCTCACAGACGGACAGGGGGCTTAATCAGCCCCAGCATTTT. This sequence joins TRBV18 and TRBJ1-5; TRBD1 matches at 11 bases. This CDR3 has 16 residues. V was pared by 4 bases and J by 4 bases, with 6 bases of the junction left unmatched. Germline V gene data show CDR1 as KGHSH and CDR2 as LQKENI.

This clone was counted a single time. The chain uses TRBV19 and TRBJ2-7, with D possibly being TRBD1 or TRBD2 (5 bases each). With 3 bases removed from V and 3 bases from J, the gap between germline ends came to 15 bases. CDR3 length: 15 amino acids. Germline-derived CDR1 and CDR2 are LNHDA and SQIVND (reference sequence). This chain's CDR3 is CASSINRDGGYEQYF. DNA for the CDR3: TGTGCCAGTAGTATCAACCGGGACGGAGGCTACGAGCAGTACTTC.

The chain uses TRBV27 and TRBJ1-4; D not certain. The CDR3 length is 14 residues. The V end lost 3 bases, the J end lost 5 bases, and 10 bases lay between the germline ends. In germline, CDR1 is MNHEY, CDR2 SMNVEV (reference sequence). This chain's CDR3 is CASSLPRLNEKLFF. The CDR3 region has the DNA TGTGCCAGCAGTTTGCCCAGGTTAAATGAAAAACTGTTTTTT.

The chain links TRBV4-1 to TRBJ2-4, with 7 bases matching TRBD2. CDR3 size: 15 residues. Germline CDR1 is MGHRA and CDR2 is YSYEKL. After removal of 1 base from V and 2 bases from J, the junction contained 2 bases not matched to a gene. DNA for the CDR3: TGCGCCAGCAGCCAAGGGGAGGGTACCAAAAACATTCAGTACTTC. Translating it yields CASSQGEGTKNIQYF.

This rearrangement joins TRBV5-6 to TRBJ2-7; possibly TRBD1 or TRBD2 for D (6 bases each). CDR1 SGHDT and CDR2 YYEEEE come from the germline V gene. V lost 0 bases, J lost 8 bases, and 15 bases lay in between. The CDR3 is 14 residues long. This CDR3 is CASSLAGVRGQQYF. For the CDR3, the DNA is TGTGCCAGCAGCTTGGCGGGAGTCAGGGGTCAGCAGTACTTC.

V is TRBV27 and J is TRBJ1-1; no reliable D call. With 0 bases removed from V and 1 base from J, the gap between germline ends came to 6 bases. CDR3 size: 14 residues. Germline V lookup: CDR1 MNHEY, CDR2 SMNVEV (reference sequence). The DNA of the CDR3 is TGTGCCAGCAGTTTATCGACTGGGAACACTGAAGCTTTCTTT. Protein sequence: CASSLSTGNTEAFF.